This entry is about one TCR beta chain. Its antigen is currently not known. The sample holds no much larger clone one base away, and base qualities are not on file. From V the trimming removes 5 bases and from J it removes 0 bases, while the gene matches leave 5 bases of the junction unaccounted for. Reading from cysteine to phenylalanine, the CDR3 counts 15 amino acids. Of all the DNA, just the CDR3 is kept, 45 bases in frame from base 1. The germline V gene (reference sequence) sets CDR1 to LNHDA and CDR2 to SQIVND. The data belong to a study of cytomegalovirus exposure and HLA in healthy donors (dated by TCRdb to about 2017). Looking at the study overall: In an earlier analysis of approximately 640 of the donors, 276 Gb of sequence data and 117 million unique TCR beta sequences from roughly 180 million T cells were reported. Among roughly 400 genotyped donors of the cohort, an average of around 220,000 unique TCR beta nucleotide sequences was sequenced per donor, of which roughly 17% were non-productive. In the later analysis, no new phenotypic data were used to find candidate immune exposures; instead, reliance was placed on TCR beta sequences and their occurrence across donors. The study was designed to test whether signatures of past pathogen exposure could be identified by cataloging public T cell receptors. HLA typing covered class I and class II loci at four-digit resolution. Donor age, sex, ethnicity and CMV serostatus were compiled alongside the repertoire data. Along with the approximately 600-subject first cohort, a separate validation cohort of over 90 different subjects was used. High-throughput TCR immunosequencing, statistical association of individual TCRs with disease status, and machine learning were combined to predict cytomegalovirus infection status. Roughly 300 gigabases of sequencing data and approximately 91 million unique TCR sequences made up an early release that covered nearly 650 HLA-typed donors. Using immunosequencing, the study profiled T cell repertoires from 550 to 750 subjects and related those repertoires to cytomegalovirus serostatus. All discovery cohort repertoires had been generated using a single sequencing platform. A later analysis re-analyzed previously published TCR beta repertoires from about 600 donors and added high-resolution HLA genotyping to study TCR occurrence patterns. Typing coverage differed by locus: A, B, C, DRB1 and DQB1 were typed in about 629-630 donors, DQA1 in approximately 520, DPA1 in 600 to 610, and DPB1 in roughly 470. Roughly five DR-DQ haplotypes were handled as single units for association and clustering, since linkage in the cohort was strong. Of the roughly 420 genotyped donors, 81% were placed in the genetic ancestry cluster associated with self-reported Caucasian donors. An earlier analysis of more than 450 of the donors used high-throughput TCR beta sequencing to judge whether each TCR beta V gene segment behaved as functional or pseudogenic. Genome-wide SNP genotypes for about 60% of the roughly 670 donors were used in a later genetic analysis, which treated that subset as a discovery cohort.

The cohort comprised around 690 healthy bone marrow donors. At the time of sampling, all cohort members were nominally healthy, though unrecorded immune exposures were likely present. The donor tested CMV seronegative, placing the donor among the roughly 400 seronegative members of the cohort. Every donor gave a peripheral blood sample, and the peripheral blood mononuclear cells from that sample were used for TCR beta sequencing. The Qiagen DNeasy Blood Extraction Kit was used to extract genomic DNA from the blood cell samples. Broad study findings and their caveats: Roughly uniform sequencing depth across donors was assumed in presence/absence analyses, although this assumption may not hold. A later analysis found that most CMV-associated TCR beta chains appeared HLA-restricted, with HLA associations seemingly driven largely by CMV exposure. Compared with equally common non-associated chains, HLA-associated TCR beta chains in a later analysis were more clonally expanded and had lower generation probabilities. In both the original and validation cohorts, the classifier was reported to diagnose cytomegalovirus status with high specificity and sensitivity. In a later analysis, the rate of TCR association differed among HLA loci, with DRB1 alleles having the most associated TCRs and HLA-C alleles having the fewest. A further reported finding was that TCR beta sequences accurately predicted the HLA-A and HLA-B alleles for most subjects in the first cohort. In this cohort, only TCR beta chains were sequenced, and detectable features were limited by the absence of alpha or paired-chain data. In vitro tests confirmed that a few of the cytomegalovirus-associated TCR beta chains recognize cytomegalovirus antigens. Correlated functional status among segregating V segments might reflect linkage disequilibrium, but an unknown experimental factor could not be ruled out. According to a later genetic analysis, donors in an Asian-associated ancestry cluster had fewer N-insertions in productive TCRs than the approximately 650-donor mean. In an earlier analysis of approximately 590 of the donors, most TCR beta V segments were observed in productive rearrangements about 87% or about 30% of the time, broadly matching IMGT annotations. Several of the top co-occurrence clusters appeared to be linked to parvovirus B19, influenza, CMV and Epstein-Barr virus, according to a later analysis. It was suggested by the authors that the approach could potentially be generalized to other disease states and immunological phenotypes. A later analysis associated 16,951 TCR beta sequences with specific HLA alleles at a false discovery rate of 0.05. The sequencing pipeline was judged likely to have produced a cluster of highly shared sequence variants as a technical artifact. When HLA alleles, especially DR and DQ, strongly co-occurred, TCR associations were difficult to assign to individual alleles. An association between a missense DCLRE1C variant and V-gene and J-gene trimming of TCR beta chains was found in a later genetic analysis and replicated in an independent cohort. Approximately 18 rarely observed V segments, including chromosome 9 orphons, were excluded from the earlier analysis of some 590 of the donors because counts were too low. Because HLA typing was missing for some donors at each locus, association tests included only the typed subset. The 87-base-pair reads could not distinguish some IMGT-functional V segments, including TRBV6-2 and TRBV6-3, so those segments were excluded. The study listed 164 TCR beta chains as associated with cytomegalovirus. Immune exposure information for the cohort was limited to CMV serostatus. Most TCR sequences were observed very rarely across donors, whereas some public TCRs were present in many individuals.

The library relied on the immunoSEQ multiplex PCR assay. The multiplex PCR relied on a mix of 60 forward primers for TCR Vbeta segments and 13 reverse primers for TCR Jbeta segments. The CDR3 region of rearranged TCR beta genes was amplified from genomic DNA by a multiplex PCR assay. The amplified TCR beta libraries were sequenced on the Illumina HiSeq System as 87-base-pair reads. Turning to the authors' computational methods: Across the 700 or so repertoires, a later analysis counted some 81 million unique TCR beta chains, roughly 11 million of which were shared by at least two donors. Raw reads were error-corrected and collapsed into unique sequences by a nearest-neighbor algorithm in which closely related sequences were merged to remove PCR and sequencing errors. Alignment of CDR3 sequences to IMGT reference sequences was used to assign V, D and J gene segments. For a sequence to be retained, a match of at least six nucleotides was required to both a V gene segment and a J gene segment. A rearrangement was called productive if the CDR3 had no stop codons and remained in frame with V and J, and every other rearrangement was called non-productive. Following IMGT convention, CDR3 was defined as the stretch from the second conserved V-encoded cysteine to the conserved J-encoded phenylalanine. The earlier analysis of about 560 of the donors excluded any sequence lacking an unambiguous match to a single V gene segment. In an earlier analysis of approximately 500 of the donors, a V segment was called functional when productive rearrangements were above 56.7%, and segregating when the standard deviation between donors exceeded 5%. To diagnose cytomegalovirus status from the catalog of TCR beta chain sequences, a statistical classification framework was built. A later analysis assigned V and J genes by comparing TCR nucleotide sequences with IMGT/GENE-DB human TR gene sequences. The TCRdist pipeline was used in a later analysis to assign CDR3 sequences and most-parsimonious VDJ recombination scenarios. In a later analysis, each TCR beta chain was defined by its CDR3 amino acid sequence together with its V-gene family, and reads lacking a unique V-gene family were excluded. To address suspected cross-contamination and a sequencing artifact, a later analysis removed 550 to 750 highly shared, low-generation-probability nucleotide sequences. For each public chain, a later analysis derived a clonal expansion index from normalized ranks of inferred template counts within each repertoire. A later analysis computed generation probabilities with a VDJ recombination model fitted to out-of-frame rearrangements, and checked the results against IGoR. In a later analysis, hypergeometric tests were used to score TCR-TCR, TCR-HLA and TCR-CMV co-occurrence, with a repertoire-size bias correction applied to TCR pairs. False discovery rates were estimated in a later analysis by permuting HLA or CMV assignments 20 times. In a later analysis, co-occurring TCRs were grouped with DBSCAN, and TCRdist sequence similarity was added when clustering was performed within HLA-allele-positive subsets. Repertoires with fewer than 30,000 or more than 120,000 public chains were left out of co-occurrence clustering, as were five repertoires with anomalous nucleotide sharing. TCRdb carries this immuneACCESS record with in-frame sequences only. Its versions omit some clonotypes, under half of them owing to an unresolved V gene in the studies checked, with the rest unexplained. The D gene and trimming were derived from the DNA, and the V and J assignments and clone size from that table. The sample has approximately 250,000 clones on record, around 80% of them singletons. The top ten hold less than 0.6% of the sample.

The source is a boy aged 10-17 years in good health and CMV-seronegative. Recombination joined TRBV19 with TRBJ2-7; the junction holds 9 bases that match TRBD1. What was sequenced was PBMCs. The CDR3 in this case is CASSDRGTVSYEQYF. The DNA sequence is given as TGTGCCAGTAGTGACAGGGGGACGGTCTCCTACGAGCAGTACTTC.